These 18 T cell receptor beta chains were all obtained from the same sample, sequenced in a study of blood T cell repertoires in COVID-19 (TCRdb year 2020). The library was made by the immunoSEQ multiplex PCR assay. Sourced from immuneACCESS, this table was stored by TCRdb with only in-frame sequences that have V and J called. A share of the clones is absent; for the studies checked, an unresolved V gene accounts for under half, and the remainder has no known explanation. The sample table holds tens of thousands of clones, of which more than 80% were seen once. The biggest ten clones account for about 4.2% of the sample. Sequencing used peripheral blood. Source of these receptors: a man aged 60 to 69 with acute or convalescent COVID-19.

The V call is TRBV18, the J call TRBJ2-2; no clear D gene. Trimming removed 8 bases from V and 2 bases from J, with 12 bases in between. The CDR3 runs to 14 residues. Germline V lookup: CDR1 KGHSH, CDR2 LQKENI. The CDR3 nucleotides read TGTGCCAGCCCTACCGGCGGTAACACCGGGGAGCTGTTTTTT. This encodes CASPTGGNTGELFF.

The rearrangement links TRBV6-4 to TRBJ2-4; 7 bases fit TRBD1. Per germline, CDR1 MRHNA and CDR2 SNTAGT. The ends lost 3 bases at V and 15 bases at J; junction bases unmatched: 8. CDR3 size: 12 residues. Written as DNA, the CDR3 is TGTGCCAGCAGTGATGTAGGGGGCCTGTTGTACTTC. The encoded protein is CASSDVGGLLYF.

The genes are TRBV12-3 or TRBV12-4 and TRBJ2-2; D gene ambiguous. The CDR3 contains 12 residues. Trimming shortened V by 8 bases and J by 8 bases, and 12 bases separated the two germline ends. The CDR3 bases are TGTGCCAGCCGAGTAGGAGCTGGGGAGCTGTTTTTT. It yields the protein CASRVGAGELFF.

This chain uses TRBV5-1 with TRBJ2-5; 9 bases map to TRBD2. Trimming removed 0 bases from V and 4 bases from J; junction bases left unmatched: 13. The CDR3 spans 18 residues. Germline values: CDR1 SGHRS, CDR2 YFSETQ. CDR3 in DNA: TGCGCCAGCAGCTTGGGGGGGCTAGCGGGGCGCAGGGGAGAGACCCAGTACTTC. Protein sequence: CASSLGGLAGRRGETQYF.

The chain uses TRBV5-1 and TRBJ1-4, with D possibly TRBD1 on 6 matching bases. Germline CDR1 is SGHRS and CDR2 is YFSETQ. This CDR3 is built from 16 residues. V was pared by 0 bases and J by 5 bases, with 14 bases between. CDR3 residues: CASSLVAGEFNEKLFF. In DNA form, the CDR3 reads TGCGCCAGCAGCTTGGTCGCAGGGGAATTCAATGAAAAACTGTTTTTT. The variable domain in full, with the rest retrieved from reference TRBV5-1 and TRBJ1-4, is KAGVTQTPRYLIKTRGQQVTLSCSPISGHRSVSWYQQTPGQGLQFLFEYFSETQRNKGNFPGRFSGRQFSNSRSEMNVSTLELGDSALYLCASSLVAGEFNEKLFFGSGTQLSVL.

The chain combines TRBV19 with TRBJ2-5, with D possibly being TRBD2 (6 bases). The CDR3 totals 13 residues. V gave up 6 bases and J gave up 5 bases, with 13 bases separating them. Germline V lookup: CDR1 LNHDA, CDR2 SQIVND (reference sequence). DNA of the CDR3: TGTGCCAGTAGCGAGACTAGATTGGAGACCCAGTACTTC. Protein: CASSETRLETQYF.

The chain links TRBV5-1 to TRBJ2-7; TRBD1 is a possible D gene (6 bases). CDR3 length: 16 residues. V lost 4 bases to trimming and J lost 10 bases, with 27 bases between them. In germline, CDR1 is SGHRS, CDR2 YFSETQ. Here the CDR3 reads CASSPSGVSLYTKQYF. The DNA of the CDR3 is TGCGCCAGCAGCCCTTCAGGGGTTTCCCTTTATACGAAACAGTACTTC.

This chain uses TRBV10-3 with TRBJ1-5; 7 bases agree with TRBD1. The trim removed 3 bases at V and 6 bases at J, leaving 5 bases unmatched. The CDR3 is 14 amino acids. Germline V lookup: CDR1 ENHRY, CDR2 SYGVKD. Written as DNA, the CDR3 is TGTGCCATCAGTGATCGACAGGGCGCTCAGCCCCAGCATTTT. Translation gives CAISDRQGAQPQHF.

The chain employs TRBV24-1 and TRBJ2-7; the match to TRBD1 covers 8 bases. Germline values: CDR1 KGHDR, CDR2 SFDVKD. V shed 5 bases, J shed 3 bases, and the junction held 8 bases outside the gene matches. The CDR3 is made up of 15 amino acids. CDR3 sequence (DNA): TGTGCCACCAGTGGGCGCAGGGACAGGTTCTACGAGCAGTACTTC. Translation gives CATSGRRDRFYEQYF.

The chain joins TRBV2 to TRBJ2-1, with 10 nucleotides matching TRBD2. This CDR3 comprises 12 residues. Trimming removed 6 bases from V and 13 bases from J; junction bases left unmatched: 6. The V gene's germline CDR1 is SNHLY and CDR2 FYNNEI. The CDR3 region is CASRLAGTGQFF. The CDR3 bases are TGTGCCAGCAGACTAGCGGGAACCGGTCAGTTCTTC.

In nucleotides, the CDR3 is TGTGCCAGCAGCCTAGGGACTCACACACGGGAGACCCAGTACTTC. This codes for CASSLGTHTRETQYF. The chain recombines TRBV7-3 with TRBJ2-5; weak D call: TRBD2 (6 bases). Germline CDR1 SGHTA, CDR2 FQGTGA. CDR3 length: 15 amino acids. V gave up 5 bases and J gave up 5 bases, with 18 bases separating them.

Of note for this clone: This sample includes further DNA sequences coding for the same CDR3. The CDR3 is CASSLGGQYEQYF. CDR3 nucleotide sequence: TGCGCCAGCAGCTTGGGTGGACAGTACGAGCAGTACTTC. This chain connects TRBV5-1 to TRBJ2-7; TRBD1 is a possible D gene (6 bases). Germline V gives CDR1 SGHRS, CDR2 YFSETQ. CDR3 size: 13 residues. V was cut by 0 bases and J by 4 bases, with 8 bases left in between.

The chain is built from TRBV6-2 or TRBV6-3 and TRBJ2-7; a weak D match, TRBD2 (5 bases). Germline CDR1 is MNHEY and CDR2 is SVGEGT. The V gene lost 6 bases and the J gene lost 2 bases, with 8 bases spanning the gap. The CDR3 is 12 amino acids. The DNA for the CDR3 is TGTGCCAGCAGCGAGGGCGCCTACGAGCAGTACTTC. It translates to CASSEGAYEQYF.

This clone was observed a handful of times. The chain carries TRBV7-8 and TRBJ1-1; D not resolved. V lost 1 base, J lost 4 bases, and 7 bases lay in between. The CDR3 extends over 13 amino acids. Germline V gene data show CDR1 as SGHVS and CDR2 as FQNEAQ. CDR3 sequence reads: CASSLGEVTEAFF. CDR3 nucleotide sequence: TGTGCCAGCAGCTTAGGGGAGGTCACTGAAGCTTTCTTT.

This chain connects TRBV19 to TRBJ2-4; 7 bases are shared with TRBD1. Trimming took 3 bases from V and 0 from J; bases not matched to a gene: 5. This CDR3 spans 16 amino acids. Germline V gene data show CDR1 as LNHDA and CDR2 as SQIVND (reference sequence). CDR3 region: CASSMGTGVAKNIQYF. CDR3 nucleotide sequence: TGTGCCAGTAGTATGGGAACAGGGGTAGCCAAAAACATTCAGTACTTC.

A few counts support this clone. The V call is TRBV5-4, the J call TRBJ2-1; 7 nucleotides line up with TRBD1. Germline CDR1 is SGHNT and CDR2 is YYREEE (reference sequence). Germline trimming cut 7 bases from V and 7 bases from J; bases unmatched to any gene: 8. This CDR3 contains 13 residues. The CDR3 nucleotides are TGTGCCAGCGGGGGACAGACGTCGAATGAGCAGTTCTTC. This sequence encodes CASGGQTSNEQFF.

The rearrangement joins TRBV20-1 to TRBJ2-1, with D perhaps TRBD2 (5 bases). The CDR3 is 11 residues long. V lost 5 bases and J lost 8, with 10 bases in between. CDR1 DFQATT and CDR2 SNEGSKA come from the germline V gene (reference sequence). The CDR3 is CSAARRDEQFF. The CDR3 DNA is TGCAGTGCTGCGCGGCGGGATGAGCAGTTCTTC.

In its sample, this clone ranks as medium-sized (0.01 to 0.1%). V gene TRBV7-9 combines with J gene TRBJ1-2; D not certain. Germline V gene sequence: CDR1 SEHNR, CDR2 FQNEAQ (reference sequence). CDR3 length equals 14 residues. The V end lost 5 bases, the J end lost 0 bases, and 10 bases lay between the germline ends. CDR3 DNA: TGTGCCAGCAGCCTCGTAGGAGCTAACTATGGCTACACCTTC. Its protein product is CASSLVGANYGYTF.